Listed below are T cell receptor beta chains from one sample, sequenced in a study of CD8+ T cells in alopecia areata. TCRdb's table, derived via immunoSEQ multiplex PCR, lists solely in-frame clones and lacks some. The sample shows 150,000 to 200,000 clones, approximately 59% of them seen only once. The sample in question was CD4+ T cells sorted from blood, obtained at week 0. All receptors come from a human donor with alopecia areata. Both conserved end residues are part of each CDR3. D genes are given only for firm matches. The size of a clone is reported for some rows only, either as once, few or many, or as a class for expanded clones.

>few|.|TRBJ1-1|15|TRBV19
CASSIGSTGNTEAFF
TGTGCCAGTAGTATAGGCTCCACAGGCAACACTGAAGCTTTCTTT
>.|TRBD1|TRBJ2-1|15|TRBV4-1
CASSLGQGDMDEQFF
TGCGCCAGCAGCCTGGGACAGGGGGACATGGATGAGCAGTTCTTC
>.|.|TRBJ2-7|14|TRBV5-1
CASSLDALSYEQYF
TGCGCCAGCAGCCTGGATGCATTATCCTACGAGCAGTACTTC
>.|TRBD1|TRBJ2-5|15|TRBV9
CASSVGTGPTETQYF
TGTGCCAGCAGCGTCGGGACAGGCCCCACGGAGACCCAGTACTTC
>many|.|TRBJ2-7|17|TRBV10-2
CASSESPYRFPSYEQYF
TGCGCCAGCAGTGAGTCGCCCTACAGGTTCCCATCCTACGAGCAGTACTTC
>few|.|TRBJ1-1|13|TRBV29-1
CSVEGRMNTEAFF
TGCAGCGTTGAAGGGCGGATGAACACTGAAGCTTTCTTT
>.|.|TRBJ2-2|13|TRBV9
CASSVGLGRELFF
TGTGCCAGCAGCGTTGGACTCGGGCGGGAGCTGTTTTTT
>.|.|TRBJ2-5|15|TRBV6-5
CASSRNSGEGVTQYF
TGTGCCAGCAGTCGCAACTCGGGAGAAGGGGTGACCCAGTACTTC
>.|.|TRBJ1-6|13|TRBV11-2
CASSLGGSSPLHF
TGTGCCAGCAGCTTAGGGGGAAGTTCACCCCTCCACTTT
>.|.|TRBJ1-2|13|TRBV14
CASSPIANYGYTF
TGTGCCAGCAGCCCTATTGCTAACTATGGCTACACCTTC
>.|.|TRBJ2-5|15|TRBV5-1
CASSLVDTQPQTQYF
TGCGCCAGCAGCTTGGTGGACACTCAACCGCAGACCCAGTACTTC
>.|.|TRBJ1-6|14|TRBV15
CATSREVDNSPLHF
TGTGCCACCAGCAGAGAAGTAGATAATTCACCCCTCCACTTT
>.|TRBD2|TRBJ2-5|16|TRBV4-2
CASSLFGTSGVETQYF
TGTGCCAGCAGCCTATTCGGGACTAGCGGGGTGGAGACCCAGTACTTC
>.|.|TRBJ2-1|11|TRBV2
CASSLWDEQFF
TGTGCCAGCAGTCTTTGGGACGAGCAGTTCTTC
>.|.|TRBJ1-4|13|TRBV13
CASSLGWDEKLFF
TGTGCCAGCAGCTTAGGATGGGATGAAAAACTGTTTTTT
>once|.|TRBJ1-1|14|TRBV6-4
CASRPGGEVTEAFF
TGTGCCAGCCGTCCCGGAGGGGAAGTCACTGAAGCTTTCTTT